Shown below are 28 T cell receptor beta chains from a single sample sequenced in a study of T cell clones after liver transplantation. Sequenced by immunoSEQ multiplex PCR; TCRdb stores in-frame clones only, minus some. Of tens of thousands of clones in the sample, 85% to 90% are singletons; the top ten hold approximately 15%. The source material was CD8+ T cells from blood, sampled 12 months after liver transplant. These receptors originate from a human patient who received a liver transplant. Some T cells may be graft donor cells.

This chain connects TRBV5-1 to TRBJ1-1; 9 positions match TRBD1. Germline CDR1 is SGHRS and CDR2 is YFSETQ. The V gene end was trimmed by 3 bases and the J gene end by 6 bases; junction bases not matched to a gene: 12. The CDR3 sequence is 16 residues long. The CDR3, as DNA: TGCGCCAGCAGCTCGCCGGGACAGGGTAAATTTGCTGAAGCTTTCTTT. This codes for CASSSPGQGKFAEAFF.

This clone was picked up one time. The V gene is TRBV4-1, the J gene TRBJ2-1; D gene uncertain. The germline V and J ends were trimmed by 0 bases and 2 bases, with 11 bases remaining between them. The V gene's germline CDR1 is MGHRA and CDR2 YSYEKL. The CDR3 extends over 16 amino acids. The CDR3 DNA follows: TGCGCCAGCAGCCAAGACCCCCCGGCCACCTACAATGAGCAGTTCTTC. Residues: CASSQDPPATYNEQFF.

The chain links TRBV7-9 to TRBJ2-3, with 10 bases matching TRBD2. This CDR3 is built from 16 residues. Germline CDR1 reads SEHNR; CDR2 reads FQNEAQ (reference sequence). V gave up 5 bases and J gave up 2 bases; unmatched junction bases: 7. The CDR3 protein is CASSPGTSEFTDTQYF. The CDR3 DNA reads as TGTGCCAGCAGCCCGGGGACTAGCGAATTCACAGATACGCAGTATTTT. Using reference TRBV7-9 and TRBJ2-3 for the parts outside the CDR3, the full variable domain is DTGVSQNPRHKITKRGQNVTFRCDPISEHNRLYWYRQTLGQGPEFLTYFQNEAQLEKSRLLSDRFSAERPKGSFSTLEIQRTEQGDSAMYLCASSPGTSEFTDTQYFGPGTRLTVL.

This clone was found once. The rearrangement links TRBV5-1 to TRBJ1-4; D gene ambiguous. Deletions cut 4 bases from V and 0 bases from J, with 10 bases between. The CDR3 is made up of 15 amino acids. The V gene's germline CDR1 is SGHRS and CDR2 YFSETQ. Here the CDR3 DNA reads TGCGCCAGCAGCCCGAATTATTCAACTAATGAAAAACTGTTTTTT. This sequence encodes CASSPNYSTNEKLFF.

The V gene is TRBV19, the J gene TRBJ2-7, with 7 bases aligning to TRBD1. V lost 3 bases to trimming and J lost 5 bases; unmatched junction nucleotides: 7. The CDR3 covers 14 residues. Germline CDR1 reads LNHDA; CDR2 reads SQIVND (reference sequence). The CDR3 DNA follows: TGTGCCAGTAGTATCGGGGCAGGGGGAGACGAGCAGTACTTC. It translates to CASSIGAGGDEQYF.

The CDR3 bases are TGTGCCAGCAGTTTACAGGGGAAGGTTGACACTGAAGCTTTCTTT. Its protein product is CASSLQGKVDTEAFF. The chain couples TRBV11-1 to TRBJ1-1; 7 bases align to TRBD1. Germline V lookup: CDR1 SGHAT, CDR2 FQDESV (reference sequence). The length of the CDR3 is 15 residues. J gave up 3 bases and V 6 bases, and 10 bases lay outside the gene matches. The variable domain in full, completed from reference TRBV11-1 and TRBJ1-1, reads EAEVAQSPRYKITEKSQAVAFWCDPISGHATLYWYRQILGQGPELLVQFQDESVVDDSQLPKDRFSAERLKGVDSTLKIQPAELGDSAMYLCASSLQGKVDTEAFFGQGTRLTVV.

The chain combines TRBV27 with TRBJ1-4; D ambiguous. The CDR3 is 15 amino acids. CDR1 and CDR2 from the germline V gene are MNHEY and SMNVEV (reference sequence). Trimming left V 4 bases short and J 0 bases short, with 9 bases between. The CDR3 region has the DNA TGTGCCAGCAGTTCCGCGGAGCCAACTAATGAAAAACTGTTTTTT. Translation: CASSSAEPTNEKLFF.

This clone was recorded only once. The V gene is TRBV28, the J gene TRBJ2-1; the match to TRBD2 covers 10 bases. Germline CDR1 reads MDHEN; CDR2 reads SYDVKM. With V trimmed by 7 bases and J by 4 bases, 10 bases remained unmatched. The CDR3 is 16 residues long. In nucleotides, the CDR3 is TGTGCCAGCACCCCAAGACTAGCGGGTGTATACAATGAGCAGTTCTTC. Translated, it gives CASTPRLAGVYNEQFF.

V and J are TRBV7-8 and TRBJ2-7, with TRBD1 identical over 8 bases. Germline lookup yields CDR1 SGHVS and CDR2 FQNEAQ. The CDR3 has 16 amino acids. The junction had 11 bases not matched to a gene; V was cut back by 5 bases and J by 2 bases. The CDR3 protein is CASSPRGQGATYEQYF. The DNA for the CDR3 is TGTGCCAGCAGCCCGAGAGGTCAGGGGGCGACCTACGAGCAGTACTTC.

This rearrangement joins TRBV19 to TRBJ2-4; D not certain. The V and J ends lost 6 bases and 0 bases respectively, with 6 bases between them. CDR3 length: 13 amino acids. From germline, CDR1 is LNHDA and CDR2 SQIVND (reference sequence). CDR3 sequence reads: CASSVLAKNIQYF. Here the CDR3 DNA reads TGTGCCAGTAGCGTGCTAGCCAAAAACATTCAGTACTTC.

This sequence joins TRBV14 and TRBJ1-2; 9 bases line up with TRBD1. The V gene's germline CDR1 is SGHDN and CDR2 FVKESK. This CDR3 has 14 residues. Germline trimming cut 3 bases from V and 4 bases from J; bases unmatched to any gene: 3. CDR3 sequence (DNA): TGTGCCAGCAGCCAGACAGGGGGTCCCTATGGCTACACCTTC. It is translated as CASSQTGGPYGYTF.

The CDR3 reads CASSFVRYPTGELFF. The CDR3 DNA follows: TGTGCCAGCAGCTTCGTTCGCTACCCCACCGGGGAGCTGTTTTTT. V gene TRBV7-9 combines with J gene TRBJ2-2; unclear D gene. The V end was cut by 3 bases, the J end by 4 bases, with 12 bases between. Germline-derived CDR1 and CDR2 are SEHNR and FQNEAQ (reference sequence). The CDR3 is 15 amino acids.

V usage is TRBV28 and J usage is TRBJ1-2; D ambiguous. V lost 3 bases and J 3 bases, leaving 11 bases between the germline ends. The CDR3 sequence is 14 residues long. The germline V gene has CDR1 MDHEN and CDR2 SYDVKM. The DNA for the CDR3 is TGTGCCAGCAGTTTTCGGACGCAGTACTATGGCTACACCTTC. Translating it yields CASSFRTQYYGYTF.

A single count supports this clone. The V and J genes are TRBV28 and TRBJ2-2; 9 bases agree with TRBD2. V dropped 5 bases and J dropped 6; count of bases not matched to a gene: 7. Germline CDR1 and CDR2: MDHEN and SYDVKM. The CDR3 runs to 15 residues. The CDR3 here is CASSIIAGVAGELFF. For the CDR3, the DNA is TGTGCCAGCAGTATTATAGCGGGAGTCGCCGGGGAGCTGTTTTTT.

Judged by abundance, this clone is medium-sized. Within the sample, other DNA sequences also encode this same CDR3. The chain has TRBV4-1 and TRBJ1-1; D is ambiguous. V lost 1 base and J 3 bases, leaving 3 bases between the germline ends. CDR1 MGHRA and CDR2 YSYEKL come from the germline V gene. The CDR3 contains 12 residues. The CDR3 coding sequence is TGCGCCAGCAGCCAAGGGGACACTGAAGCTTTCTTT. The encoded protein is CASSQGDTEAFF.

V usage is TRBV9 and J usage is TRBJ1-4; 8 bases are a match to TRBD1. This CDR3 has 16 amino acids. Germline assignment: CDR1 SGDLS and CDR2 YYNGEE. The J segment lost 1 base and the V segment lost 3 bases, leaving 5 bases of the junction unmatched. Here the CDR3 reads CASSAETGETNEKLFF. The CDR3 bases are TGTGCCAGCAGCGCCGAGACAGGGGAAACTAATGAAAAACTGTTTTTT.

The chain employs TRBV27 and TRBJ2-2; D is perhaps TRBD1 (6 bases). Germline V CDR1 and CDR2: MNHEY, SMNVEV (reference sequence). The V end lost 0 bases, the J end lost 5 bases, and 10 bases lay between the germline ends. The CDR3 has 15 residues. CDR3 coding DNA: TGTGCCAGCAGTTTATCACAGGGATGGACCGGGGAGCTGTTTTTT. Protein sequence: CASSLSQGWTGELFF.

The V and J genes are TRBV19 and TRBJ2-1; 7 bases are a match to TRBD2. After removal of 6 bases from V and 7 bases from J, the junction contained 9 bases not matched to a gene. Germline V gives CDR1 LNHDA, CDR2 SQIVND (reference sequence). The CDR3 totals 14 residues. CDR3 nucleotide sequence: TGTGCCAGTAGGGCCCCCGGGGGGTTGAATGAGCAGTTCTTC. Amino acids: CASRAPGGLNEQFF.

The chain combines TRBV6-5 with TRBJ2-7; no reliable D call. The V end lost 4 bases, the J end lost 6 bases, and 10 bases lay between the germline ends. Per the germline V gene, CDR1 is MNHEY and CDR2 is SVGAGI. The CDR3 has 12 residues. This CDR3 reads CASSLGGSEQYF. For the CDR3, the DNA is TGTGCCAGCAGTTTAGGTGGAAGCGAGCAGTACTTC.

CDR3 nucleotides: TGCGCCAGCAGCCAGTCGACTAGCCTATACGAGCAGTACTTC. As protein: CASSQSTSLYEQYF. V usage is TRBV4-1 and J usage is TRBJ2-7, with 7 bases aligning to TRBD2. Germline trimming cut 3 bases from V and 4 bases from J; bases unmatched to any gene: 6. CDR3 length: 14 amino acids. The germline V gene has CDR1 MGHRA and CDR2 YSYEKL.

The chain links TRBV14 to TRBJ2-1, with D unclear. This CDR3 is built from 15 residues. Per germline, CDR1 SGHDN and CDR2 FVKESK. The germline V and J ends were trimmed by 1 base and 9 bases, with 16 bases remaining between them. CDR3 nucleotide sequence: TGTGCCAGCAGCCAAGTCAAGGGTTCGGGCGGTGAGCAGTTCTTC. Its translation: CASSQVKGSGGEQFF.

This clone was picked up one time. The chain is built from TRBV10-3 and TRBJ1-2; D may be TRBD1 (5 bases). Per germline, CDR1 ENHRY and CDR2 SYGVKD. This CDR3 spans 15 amino acids. Deletions cut 2 bases from V and 6 bases from J, with 16 bases between. CDR3 residues: CAISEPPWGENGYTF. The CDR3 DNA reads as TGTGCCATCAGTGAGCCCCCGTGGGGGGAGAATGGCTACACCTTC.

The chain is built from TRBV10-1 and TRBJ1-1, with D hard to call. The CDR3 spans 15 residues. CDR1 is WNHNN and CDR2 is SYGVQD in the germline V gene (reference sequence). Trimming shortened V by 1 base and J by 8 bases, and 17 bases separated the two germline ends. CDR3 bases: TGCGCCAGCAGTGAGTTCGAGGGTACGCGATCCGAAGCTTTCTTT. This translates into CASSEFEGTRSEAFF.

This clone has a handful of counts. The chain links TRBV7-8 to TRBJ1-4; 8 bases match TRBD1. V shed 5 bases, J shed 8 bases, and the junction held 10 bases outside the gene matches. Germline values: CDR1 SGHVS, CDR2 FQNEAQ. The length of the CDR3 is 15 residues. CDR3 amino acids: CASSHLGQGGEKLFF. The CDR3 nucleotides are TGTGCCAGCAGCCATCTAGGACAGGGAGGGGAAAAACTGTTTTTT.

The gene calls are TRBV27 and TRBJ2-5; 9 bases align to TRBD1. CDR3 length: 14 amino acids. Trimming removed 5 bases from V and 4 bases from J; junction bases left unmatched: 5. Germline V lookup: CDR1 MNHEY, CDR2 SMNVEV (reference sequence). The CDR3 region has the DNA TGTGCCAGCAGTGGGACAGGGTGGGGAGAGACCCAGTACTTC. As protein: CASSGTGWGETQYF.

V usage is TRBV28 and J usage is TRBJ1-4, with D possibly matching TRBD1 (6 bases). The V end was cut by 2 bases, the J end by 8 bases, with 18 bases between. CDR3 length: 16 residues. The germline CDR1 and CDR2 sequences are MDHEN and SYDVKM. The CDR3, as DNA: TGTGCCAGCAGTTTAGACTGGACGTTGGGGGGCGAAAAACTGTTTTTT. Encoded protein: CASSLDWTLGGEKLFF.

The chain joins TRBV27 to TRBJ2-7; 9 bases match TRBD1. V lost 8 bases to trimming and J lost 5 bases; unmatched junction nucleotides: 7. The CDR3 has 13 residues. Germline CDR1 and CDR2: MNHEY and SMNVEV (reference sequence). This CDR3 reads CASSYRGLHEQYF. The CDR3 bases are TGTGCCAGCTCCTACAGGGGGCTTCACGAGCAGTACTTC.

This clone appeared once. This CDR3 reads CASMSTALETPPEQFF. DNA of the CDR3: TGTGCCAGCATGTCGACGGCCTTGGAGACCCCCCCTGAGCAGTTCTTC. The rearrangement links TRBV27 to TRBJ2-1; D not resolved. This CDR3 spans 16 amino acids. Trimming took 7 bases from V and 9 from J, leaving 25 bases between them. Germline CDR1 MNHEY, CDR2 SMNVEV (reference sequence).